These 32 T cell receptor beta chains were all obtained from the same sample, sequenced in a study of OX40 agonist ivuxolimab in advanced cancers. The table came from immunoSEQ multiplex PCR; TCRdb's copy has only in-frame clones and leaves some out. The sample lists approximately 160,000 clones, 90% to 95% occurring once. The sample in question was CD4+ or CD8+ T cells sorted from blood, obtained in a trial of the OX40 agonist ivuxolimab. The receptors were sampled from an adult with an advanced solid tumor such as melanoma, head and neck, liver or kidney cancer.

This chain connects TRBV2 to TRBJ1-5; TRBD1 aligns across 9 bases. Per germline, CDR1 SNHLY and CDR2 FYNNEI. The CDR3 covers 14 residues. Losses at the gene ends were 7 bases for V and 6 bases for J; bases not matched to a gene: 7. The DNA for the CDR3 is TGTGCCAGCACCGGACAGGGGTCAAGTCAGCCCCAGCATTTT. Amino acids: CASTGQGSSQPQHF. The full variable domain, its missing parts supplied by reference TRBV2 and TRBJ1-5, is EPEVTQTPSHQVTQMGQEVILRCVPISNHLYFYWYRQILGQKVEFLVSFYNNEISEKSEIFDDQFSVERPDGSNFTLKIRSTKLEDSAMYFCASTGQGSSQPQHFGDGTRLSIL.

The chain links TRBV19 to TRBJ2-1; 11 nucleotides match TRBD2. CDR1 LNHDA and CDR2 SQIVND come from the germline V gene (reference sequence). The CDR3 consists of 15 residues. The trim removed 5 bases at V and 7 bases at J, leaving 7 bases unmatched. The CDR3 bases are TGTGCCAGTAGTTCGGTGGCTAGCGGGGGGAATGAGCAGTTCTTC. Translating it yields CASSSVASGGNEQFF.

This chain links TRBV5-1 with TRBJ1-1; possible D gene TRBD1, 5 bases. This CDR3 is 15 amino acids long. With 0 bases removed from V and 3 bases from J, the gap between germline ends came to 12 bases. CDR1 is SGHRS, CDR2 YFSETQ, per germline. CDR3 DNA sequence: TGCGCCAGCAGCTTGGGGGGCCATGGGGACACTGAAGCTTTCTTT. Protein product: CASSLGGHGDTEAFF.

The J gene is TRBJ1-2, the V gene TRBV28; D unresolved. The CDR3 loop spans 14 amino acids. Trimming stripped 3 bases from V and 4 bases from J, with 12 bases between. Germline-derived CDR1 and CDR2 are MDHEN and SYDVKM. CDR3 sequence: CASSLRSIAYGYTF. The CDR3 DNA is TGTGCCAGCAGTTTGCGTTCGATAGCCTATGGCTACACCTTC.

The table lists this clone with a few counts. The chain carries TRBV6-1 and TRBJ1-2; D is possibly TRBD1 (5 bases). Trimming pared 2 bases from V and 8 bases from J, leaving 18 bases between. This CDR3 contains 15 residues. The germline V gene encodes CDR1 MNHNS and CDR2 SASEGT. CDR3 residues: CASSERAKPGGGYTF. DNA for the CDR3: TGTGCCAGCAGTGAAAGGGCCAAACCCGGGGGAGGCTACACCTTC.

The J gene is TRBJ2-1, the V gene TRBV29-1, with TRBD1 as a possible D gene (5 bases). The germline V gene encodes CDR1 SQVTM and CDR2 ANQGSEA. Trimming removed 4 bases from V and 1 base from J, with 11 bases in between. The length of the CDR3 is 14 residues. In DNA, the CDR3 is TGCAGCGTTGTGGGGCGTCAGTCCTACAATGAGCAGTTCTTC. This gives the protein CSVVGRQSYNEQFF.

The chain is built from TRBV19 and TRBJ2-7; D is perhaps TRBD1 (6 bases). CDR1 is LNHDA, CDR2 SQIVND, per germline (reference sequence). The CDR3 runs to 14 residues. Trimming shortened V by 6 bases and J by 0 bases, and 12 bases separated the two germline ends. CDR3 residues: CASSDQGGSYEQYF. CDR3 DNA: TGTGCCAGTAGCGATCAAGGGGGCTCCTACGAGCAGTACTTC.

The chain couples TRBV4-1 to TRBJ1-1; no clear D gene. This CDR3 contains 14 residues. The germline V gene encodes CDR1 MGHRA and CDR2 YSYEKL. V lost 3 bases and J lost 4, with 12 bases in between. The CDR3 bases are TGCGCCAGCAGCCACCGGGGATTGGGCACTGAAGCTTTCTTT. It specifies CASSHRGLGTEAFF.

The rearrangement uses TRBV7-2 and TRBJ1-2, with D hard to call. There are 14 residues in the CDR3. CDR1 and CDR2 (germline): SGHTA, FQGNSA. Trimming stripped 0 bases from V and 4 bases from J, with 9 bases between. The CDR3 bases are TGTGCCAGCAGCTTAGCAGGTAGTAGCTATGGCTACACCTTC. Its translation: CASSLAGSSYGYTF.

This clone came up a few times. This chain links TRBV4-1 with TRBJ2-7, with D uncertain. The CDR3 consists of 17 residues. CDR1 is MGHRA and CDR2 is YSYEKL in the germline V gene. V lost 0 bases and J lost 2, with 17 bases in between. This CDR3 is CASSQDRYSLRTYEQYF. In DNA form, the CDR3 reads TGCGCCAGCAGCCAAGATAGGTATTCCCTGCGTACCTACGAGCAGTACTTC.

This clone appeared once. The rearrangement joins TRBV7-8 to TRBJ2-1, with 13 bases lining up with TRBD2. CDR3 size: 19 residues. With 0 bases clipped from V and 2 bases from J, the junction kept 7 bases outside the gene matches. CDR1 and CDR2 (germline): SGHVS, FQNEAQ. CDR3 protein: CASSLAGTSGAHPYNEQFF. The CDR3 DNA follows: TGTGCCAGCAGCTTAGCCGGGACTAGCGGGGCACACCCCTACAATGAGCAGTTCTTC.

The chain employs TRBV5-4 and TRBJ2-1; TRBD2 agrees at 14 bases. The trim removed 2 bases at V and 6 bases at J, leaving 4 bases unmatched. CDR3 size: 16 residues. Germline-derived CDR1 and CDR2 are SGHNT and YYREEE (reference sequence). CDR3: CASSFWTSGRSNEQFF. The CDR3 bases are TGTGCCAGCAGCTTCTGGACTAGCGGGAGGTCCAATGAGCAGTTCTTC.

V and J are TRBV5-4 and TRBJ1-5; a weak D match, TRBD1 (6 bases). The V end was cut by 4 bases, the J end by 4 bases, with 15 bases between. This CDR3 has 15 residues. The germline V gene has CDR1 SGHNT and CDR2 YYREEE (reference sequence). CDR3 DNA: TGTGCCAGCAGCCATGGGGGGGCGGGGAATCAGCCCCAGCATTTT. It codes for CASSHGGAGNQPQHF.

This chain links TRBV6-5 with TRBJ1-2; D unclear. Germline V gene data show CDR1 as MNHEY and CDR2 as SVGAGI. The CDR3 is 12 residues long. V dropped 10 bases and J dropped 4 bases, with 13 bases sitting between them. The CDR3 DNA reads TGTGCCATCGGAACCGTCAGCTATGGCTACACCTTC. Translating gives CAIGTVSYGYTF.

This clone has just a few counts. The CDR3, as DNA: TGCGCCAGCAGCTTTGGGAACTATGGCTACACCTTC. Protein product: CASSFGNYGYTF. This rearrangement joins TRBV5-1 to TRBJ1-2; D remains unclear. The CDR3 runs to 12 residues. CDR1 SGHRS and CDR2 YFSETQ come from the germline V gene. The ends were cut back, 2 bases at V and 2 bases at J, with 4 bases in the middle.

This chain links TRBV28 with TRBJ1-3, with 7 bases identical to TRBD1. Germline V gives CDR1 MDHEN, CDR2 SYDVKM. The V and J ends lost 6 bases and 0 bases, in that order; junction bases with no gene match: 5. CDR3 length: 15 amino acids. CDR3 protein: CASSQGQSSGNTIYF. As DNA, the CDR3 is TGTGCCAGCAGCCAGGGACAGAGCTCTGGAAACACCATATATTTT.

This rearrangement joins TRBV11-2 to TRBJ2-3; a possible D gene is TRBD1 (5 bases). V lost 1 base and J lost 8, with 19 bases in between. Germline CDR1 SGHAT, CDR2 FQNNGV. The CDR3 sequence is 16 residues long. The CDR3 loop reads CASSLGGRTRISTQYF. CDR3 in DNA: TGTGCCAGCAGCTTAGGGGGCAGGACCCGGATAAGTACGCAGTATTTT.

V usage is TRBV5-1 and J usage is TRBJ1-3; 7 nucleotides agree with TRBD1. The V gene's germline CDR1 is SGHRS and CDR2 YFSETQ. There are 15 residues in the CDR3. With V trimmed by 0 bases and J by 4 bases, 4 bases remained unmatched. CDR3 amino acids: CASSLDRGTGNTIYF. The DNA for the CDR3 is TGCGCCAGCAGCTTGGACAGGGGTACCGGAAACACCATATATTTT. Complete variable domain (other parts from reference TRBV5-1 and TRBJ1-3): KAGVTQTPRYLIKTRGQQVTLSCSPISGHRSVSWYQQTPGQGLQFLFEYFSETQRNKGNFPGRFSGRQFSNSRSEMNVSTLELGDSALYLCASSLDRGTGNTIYFGEGSWLTVV.

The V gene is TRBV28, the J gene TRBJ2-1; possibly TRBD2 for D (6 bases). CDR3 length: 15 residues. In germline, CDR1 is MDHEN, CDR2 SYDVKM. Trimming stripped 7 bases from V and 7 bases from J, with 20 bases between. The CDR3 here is CASTLREAGLNEQFF. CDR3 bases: TGTGCCAGCACTTTGAGGGAGGCGGGGTTGAATGAGCAGTTCTTC.

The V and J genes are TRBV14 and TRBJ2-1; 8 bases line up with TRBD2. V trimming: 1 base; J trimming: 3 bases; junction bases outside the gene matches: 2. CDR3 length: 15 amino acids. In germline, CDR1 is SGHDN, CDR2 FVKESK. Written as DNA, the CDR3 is TGTGCCAGCAGCCAAGTTAGCGGGATCTACAATGAGCAGTTCTTC. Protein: CASSQVSGIYNEQFF.

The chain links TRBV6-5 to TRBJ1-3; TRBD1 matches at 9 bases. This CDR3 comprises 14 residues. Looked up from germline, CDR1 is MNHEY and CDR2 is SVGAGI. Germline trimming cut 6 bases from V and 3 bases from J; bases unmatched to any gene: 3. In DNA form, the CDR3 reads TGTGCCAGCAGACAGGGGGCTAGTGGAAACACCATATATTTT. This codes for CASRQGASGNTIYF.

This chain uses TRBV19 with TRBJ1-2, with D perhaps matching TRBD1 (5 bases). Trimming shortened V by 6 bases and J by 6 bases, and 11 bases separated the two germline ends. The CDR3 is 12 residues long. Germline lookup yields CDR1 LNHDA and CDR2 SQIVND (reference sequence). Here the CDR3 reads CASSQGEDGYTF. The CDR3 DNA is TGTGCCAGTAGCCAGGGTGAAGATGGCTACACCTTC.

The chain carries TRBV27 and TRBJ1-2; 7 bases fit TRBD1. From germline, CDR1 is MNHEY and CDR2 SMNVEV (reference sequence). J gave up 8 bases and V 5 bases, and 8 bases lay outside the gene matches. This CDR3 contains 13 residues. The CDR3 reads CASSPTQGGGYTF. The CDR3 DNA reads TGTGCCAGCAGTCCCACTCAGGGGGGCGGCTACACCTTC.

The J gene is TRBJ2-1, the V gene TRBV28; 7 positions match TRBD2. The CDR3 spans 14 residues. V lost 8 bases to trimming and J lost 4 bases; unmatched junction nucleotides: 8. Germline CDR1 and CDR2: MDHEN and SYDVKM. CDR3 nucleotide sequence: TGTGCCAGCGAAGGGACTACCATGTACAATGAGCAGTTCTTC. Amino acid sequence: CASEGTTMYNEQFF. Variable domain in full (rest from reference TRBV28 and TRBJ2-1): DVKVTQSSRYLVKRTGEKVFLECVQDMDHENMFWYRQDPGLGLRLIYFSYDVKMKEKGDIPEGYSVSREKKERFSLILESASTNQTSMYLCASEGTTMYNEQFFGPGTRLTVL.

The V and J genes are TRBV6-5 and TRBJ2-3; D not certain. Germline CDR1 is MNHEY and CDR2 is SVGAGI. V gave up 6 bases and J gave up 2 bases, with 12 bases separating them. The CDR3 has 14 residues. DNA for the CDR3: TGTGCCAGCAGCCAGGTCGCGGACACAGATACGCAGTATTTT. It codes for CASSQVADTDTQYF.

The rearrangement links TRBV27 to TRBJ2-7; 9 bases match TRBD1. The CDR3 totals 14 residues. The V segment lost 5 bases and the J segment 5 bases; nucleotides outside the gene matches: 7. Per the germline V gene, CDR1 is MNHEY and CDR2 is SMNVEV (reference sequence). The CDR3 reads CASSAGTGTNEQYF. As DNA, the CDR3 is TGTGCCAGCAGTGCCGGGACAGGGACGAACGAGCAGTACTTC.

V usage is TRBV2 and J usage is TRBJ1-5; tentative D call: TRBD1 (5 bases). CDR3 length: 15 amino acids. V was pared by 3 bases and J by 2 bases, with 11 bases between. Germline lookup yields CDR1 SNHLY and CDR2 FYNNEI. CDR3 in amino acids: CASSEGQGGNQPQHF. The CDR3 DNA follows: TGTGCCAGCAGTGAGGGGCAGGGAGGCAATCAGCCCCAGCATTTT. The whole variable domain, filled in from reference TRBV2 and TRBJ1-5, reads EPEVTQTPSHQVTQMGQEVILRCVPISNHLYFYWYRQILGQKVEFLVSFYNNEISEKSEIFDDQFSVERPDGSNFTLKIRSTKLEDSAMYFCASSEGQGGNQPQHFGDGTRLSIL.

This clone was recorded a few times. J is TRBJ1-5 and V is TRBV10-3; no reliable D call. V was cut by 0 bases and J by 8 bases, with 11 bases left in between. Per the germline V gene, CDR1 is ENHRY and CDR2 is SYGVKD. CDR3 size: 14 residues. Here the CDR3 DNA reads TGTGCCATCAGTGAGTCGGGTCGCCTAGAGCCCCAGCATTTT. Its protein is CAISESGRLEPQHF.

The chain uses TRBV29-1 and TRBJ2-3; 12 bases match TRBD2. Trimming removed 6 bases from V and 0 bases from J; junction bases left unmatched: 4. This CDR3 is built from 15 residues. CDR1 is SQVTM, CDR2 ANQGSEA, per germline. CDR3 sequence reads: CSVAGTSGSTDTQYF. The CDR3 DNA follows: TGCAGCGTCGCCGGGACTAGCGGGAGCACAGATACGCAGTATTTT.

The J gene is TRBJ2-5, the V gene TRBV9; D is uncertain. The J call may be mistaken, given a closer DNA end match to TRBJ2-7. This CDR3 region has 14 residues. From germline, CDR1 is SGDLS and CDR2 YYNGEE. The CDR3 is CASSVGNTVYEQYF. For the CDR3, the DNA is TGTGCCAGCAGCGTAGGGAACACCGTCTACGAGCAGTACTTC.

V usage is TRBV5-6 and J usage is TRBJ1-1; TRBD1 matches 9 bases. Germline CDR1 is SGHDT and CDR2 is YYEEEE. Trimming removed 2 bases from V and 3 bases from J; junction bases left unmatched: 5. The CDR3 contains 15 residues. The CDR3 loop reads CASSLARQGDTEAFF. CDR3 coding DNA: TGTGCCAGCAGCTTAGCCCGACAGGGGGACACTGAAGCTTTCTTT.

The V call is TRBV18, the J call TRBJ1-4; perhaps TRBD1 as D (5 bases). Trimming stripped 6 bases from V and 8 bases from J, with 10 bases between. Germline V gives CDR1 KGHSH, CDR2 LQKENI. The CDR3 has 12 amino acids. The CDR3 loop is CASSPDKEKLFF. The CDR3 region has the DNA TGTGCCAGCTCGCCGGACAAAGAAAAACTGTTTTTT.